The text below deals with one T cell receptor (beta chain). Its antigen is not known. V lost 6 bases and J 4 bases, leaving 7 bases between the germline ends. The CDR3 has 11 residues. Germline values: CDR1 MNHEY, CDR2 SVGAGI. The entry originates in a study of T cell responses to AZD1222 COVID-19 vaccine. General study points: Samples come after the peak T cell response, not at day 14. There were mostly white British donors and more females than males, and clonal diversity was possibly underestimated.

TCRdb's copy holds only in-frame clones and misses some; the assay was immunoSEQ multiplex PCR. The sample has fewer than 150,000 clones; roughly 91% are singletons. This receptor was taken from an adult who received the AZD1222 COVID-19 vaccine. The chain recombines TRBV6-5 with TRBJ2-7, with D unresolved. Material: peripheral blood, obtained 28 days after the second AZD1222 dose. The DNA of the CDR3 is TGTGCCAGCAGAAGGAATTACGAGCAGTACTTC. It yields the protein CASRRNYEQYF.